This is a list of T cell receptor beta chains from one sample in a study of shared clonotypes between healthy human individuals. Only in-frame clones appear in the TCRdb table, and some are missing; sequencing was by immunoSEQ multiplex PCR. This repertoire shows about a million clones, around 76% found once; its top ten account for around 1.5%. The sequencing input was memory CD4+ T cells sorted from blood. The receptors were sampled from a man younger than 35 in good health. The CDR3 runs from the conserved cysteine through the conserved F or W. D genes are given only for firm matches. Where a row states a size, it is once, few, many or the class of an expanded clone; other rows omit it.

>TRBV11-2|NA|TRBJ2-7|TRBD2
TGTGCCAGCAGCCCCTCCGGGGGGTCCGACGAGCAGTACTTC
CASSPSGGSDEQYF
>TRBV21-1|NA|TRBJ2-1|NA
TGTGCCAGCACGCGAGTTAGCGGGAGGAAAGTTCGGAATGAGCAGTTCTTC
CASTRVSGRKVRNEQFF
>TRBV13|NA|TRBJ2-5|NA
TGTGCCAGCAGCTTCGGTGAGACCCAGTACTTC
CASSFGETQYF
>TRBV30|few|TRBJ1-1|NA
TGTGCCTGGAGTGCGGACAGTAACACTGAAGCTTTCTTT
CAWSADSNTEAFF
>TRBV5-1|NA|TRBJ2-3|NA
TGCGCCAGCAGCATCGGGACTAGCACAGATACGCAGTATTTT
CASSIGTSTDTQYF
>TRBV7-8|NA|TRBJ1-1|NA
TGTGCCAGCAGCTTATGGCAGGGAATATCCATGAACACTGAAGCTTTCTTT
CASSLWQGISMNTEAFF
>TRBV10-3|few|TRBJ2-2|NA
TGTGCCATTGGGAACACCGGGGAGCTGTTTTTT
CAIGNTGELFF
>TRBV4-3|NA|TRBJ1-6|NA
TGCGCCAGCAGCCAAACGACCCTTAATTCACCCCTCCACTTT
CASSQTTLNSPLHF
>TRBV9|NA|TRBJ2-1|NA
TGTGCCAGCAGCGTAGTAGGCGTTGACAATACCTACAATGAGCAGTTCTTC
CASSVVGVDNTYNEQFF
>TRBV11-2|NA|TRBJ2-7|TRBD2
TGTGCCAGCAGCCCTCGGACTAGCGGGGGCTACGAGCAGTACTTC
CASSPRTSGGYEQYF
>TRBV5-5|NA|TRBJ1-3|NA
TGTGCCAGCAGCTTGGGCGGGGCTAACGGAAACACCATATATTTT
CASSLGGANGNTIYF
>TRBV10-2|NA|TRBJ1-6|NA
TGCGCCAGCAGTGTCCAGGGGTTTTCACCCCTCCACTTT
CASSVQGFSPLHF
>TRBV19|NA|TRBJ1-6|NA
TGTGCCAGTAGTCGGGGGGCGCTTTCACCCCTCCACTTT
CASSRGALSPLHF
>TRBV7-2|NA|TRBJ1-1|NA
TGTGCCAGCAGCTTACAAGGGGATGAAGCTTTCTTT
CASSLQGDEAFF
>TRBV5-1|few|TRBJ2-7|NA
TGCGCCAGCAGCCAACCGGGACTGAACTACGAGCAGTACTTC
CASSQPGLNYEQYF
>TRBV7-2|NA|TRBJ2-7|TRBD1
TGTGCCAGCAGCCTAGGACAGGTTAACTACGAGCAGTACTTC
CASSLGQVNYEQYF
>TRBV14|few|TRBJ2-7|NA
TGTGCCAGCAGCCTTGGACAACGCACAATTCATGGGTACGAGCAGTACTTC
CASSLGQRTIHGYEQYF
>TRBV30|NA|TRBJ2-3|NA
TGTGCCTGGATTCCCACCGGGGACCCTAGCACAGATACGCAGTATTTT
CAWIPTGDPSTDTQYF
>TRBV18|few|TRBJ1-1|NA
TGTGCCAGCTCTCCGCACAGGGAAATGAACACTGAAGCTTTCTTT
CASSPHREMNTEAFF
>TRBV10-1|NA|TRBJ1-1|NA
TGCGCCAGCAGTGAGTCGCAGGGAACTGAAGCTTTCTTT
CASSESQGTEAFF
>TRBV5-1|NA|TRBJ1-2|NA
TGCGCCAGCAGCTTGGTAGCAGGCTCTATAGAGGGCTACACCTTC
CASSLVAGSIEGYTF
>TRBV9|NA|TRBJ2-5|NA
TGTGCCAGCAGCCCATCCAAGTGGGGGACGGCTGAGACCCAGTACTTC
CASSPSKWGTAETQYF
>TRBV2|NA|TRBJ2-5|TRBD2
TGTGCCAGCAGGGGCGGACTAGCGTTATTGGCCCAGTACTTC
CASRGGLALLAQYF
>TRBV5-1|NA|TRBJ2-7|TRBD2
TGCGCCAGCAGCGACCAAACTAGCGGGGCCTACGAGCAGTACTTC
CASSDQTSGAYEQYF
>TRBV2|NA|TRBJ2-7|NA
TGTGCCAGTCGATGGGTCGGAGTAAACGAGCAGTACTTC
CASRWVGVNEQYF
>TRBV2|NA|TRBJ1-3|NA
TGTGCCAGCAGGGTGGGAGGAGGCTCTGGAAACACCATATATTTT
CASRVGGGSGNTIYF
>TRBV7-3|NA|TRBJ2-2|NA
TGTGCCAGCAGCTTAACAGGGATGAACACCGGGGAGCTGTTTTTT
CASSLTGMNTGELFF
>TRBV6-6|NA|TRBJ2-3|NA
TGTGCCAGCAGACCTAGCACAGATACGCAGTATTTT
CASRPSTDTQYF
>TRBV14|once|TRBJ2-7|NA
TGTGCCAGCAGCCAAGAGCTCAGCTCCTACGAGCAGTACTTC
CASSQELSSYEQYF
>TRBV18|NA|TRBJ2-7|NA
TGTGCCAGCTCACCACAGAGAGCGAAGAGCTCCTACGAGCAGTACTTC
CASSPQRAKSSYEQYF
>TRBV6-6|NA|TRBJ2-7|NA
TGTGCCAGCAGACTTGAAACAGGGAGGTCCTACGAGCAGTACTTC
CASRLETGRSYEQYF
>TRBV10-1|NA|TRBJ2-7|NA
TGCGCCAGCAGTGAGGGGGGACCGGGCGAGCAGTACTTC
CASSEGGPGEQYF
>TRBV6-1|NA|TRBJ1-2|NA
TGTGCCAGCAGTGAAAACTTCTATGGCTACACCTTC
CASSENFYGYTF
>TRBV15|once|TRBJ2-7|TRBD2
TGTGCCACCAGCAGAGATGTCAGCGGGGGGTACGAGCAGTACTTC
CATSRDVSGGYEQYF
>TRBV7-2|NA|TRBJ2-7|TRBD1
TGTGCCAGCAGTCCTTATGTGACAGGGGCCCGGGAGCAGTACTTC
CASSPYVTGAREQYF
>TRBV10-3|NA|TRBJ2-1|TRBD1
TGTGCCACCAACAGGGGCCCTGCCTACAATGAGCAGTTCTTC
CATNRGPAYNEQFF
>TRBV27|NA|TRBJ2-7|TRBD1
TGTGCCAGCAGGTCACAGGGGGCGTCGTCCTACGAGCAGTACTTC
CASRSQGASSYEQYF
>TRBV10-1|NA|TRBJ2-7|TRBD2
TGCGCCAGCAGTGAGTCCTATGGGACTAGCGGGGGGTCCTACGAGCAGTACTTC
CASSESYGTSGGSYEQYF
>TRBV2|once|TRBJ1-1|NA
TGTGCCAGCAGTGACGAGATGAACACTGAAGCTTTCTTT
CASSDEMNTEAFF
>TRBV5-6|few|TRBJ1-5|NA
TGTGCCAGCAGCTATTCGGACAGCCAGAATCAGCCCCAGCATTTT
CASSYSDSQNQPQHF
>TRBV21-1|NA|TRBJ1-5|NA
TGTGCCAGCAGCAAAGGCTGGGACAGGGGCAATCAGCCCCAGCATTTT
CASSKGWDRGNQPQHF
>TRBV9|NA|TRBJ1-4|NA
TGTGCCAGCAGCGTAGGCAGCTCGACTAATGAAAAACTGTTTTTT
CASSVGSSTNEKLFF
>TRBV4-1|NA|TRBJ1-4|NA
TGCGCCAGCAGCCCCGAGGGGCTAAATGAAAAACTGTTTTTT
CASSPEGLNEKLFF
>TRBV28|once|TRBJ2-1|TRBD1
TGTGCCAGCAGCACTCCGGGACAGACCATCAATGAGCAGTTCTTC
CASSTPGQTINEQFF
>TRBV28|once|TRBJ2-6|TRBD1
TGTGCCAGCGGTATTCCGGGACAGGGCTCTGGGGCCAACGTCCTGACTTTC
CASGIPGQGSGANVLTF
>TRBV6-5|once|TRBJ2-1|NA
TGTGCCAGCAGTTACGAGAGCGCCTCCTACAATGAGCAGTTCTTC
CASSYESASYNEQFF
>TRBV27|NA|TRBJ1-4|NA
TGTGCCAGCAGTAGGTATAATGAAAAACTGTTTTTT
CASSRYNEKLFF
>TRBV27|NA|TRBJ1-1|NA
TGTGCCAGCAGTACCACGGGCCACGGGGGAACTGAAGCTTTCTTT
CASSTTGHGGTEAFF
>TRBV7-2|few|TRBJ1-2|NA
TGTGCCAGCAGCTTAGAAACAGGCCGGGGCTACACCTTC
CASSLETGRGYTF